This T cell receptor beta chain came from a study of blood T cell repertoires in COVID-19. Study information: Sites in the United States, Italy and Spain provided acute and convalescent COVID-19 samples.

Repertoires were generated with immunoSEQ multiplex PCR, while TCRdb's copy carries only in-frame clones and drops some. This table has 240,000 or so clones, about 84% appearing once. Each participant's cohort was designated according to participant-reported clinical history. The study counted Cohort 3 donors as recovered given two negative PCRs, clearance, or symptom resolution. V lost 6 bases and J 6 bases, leaving 18 bases between the germline ends. The V gene's germline CDR1 is ENHRY and CDR2 SYGVKD. This CDR3 contains 14 residues. The chain links TRBV10-3 to TRBJ2-7; D might be TRBD1 (6 bases). This TCR derives from a woman aged 50 to 65 who had recovered from COVID-19. Sequenced material: PBMCs or T cells enriched from blood (not recorded which). In nucleotides, the CDR3 is TGTGCCATCAGAGAACAGGGATCTCCGGGCGAGCAGTACTTC. Translation gives CAIREQGSPGEQYF.